Listed below are T cell receptor beta chains from one sample, sequenced in a study of PD-L1 blockade in urothelial cancer. Some clones are missing from TCRdb's copy, which holds only in-frame ones; the method was immunoSEQ multiplex PCR. The table includes around 80,000 clones, 75% to 95% detected once. Specimen: PBMCs, collected around atezolizumab (anti-PD-L1) treatment. The receptors stem from a woman of 80 years or more with urothelial cancer. Each CDR3 is given with its conserved first and last residue. A D gene is named only where the DNA matches it firmly. Size values are once, few and many counts, or a class for expanded clones, and some rows have none.

clone size: -; J gene: TRBJ1-1; CDR3 length: 15; V gene: TRBV7-9; D gene: -; CDR3 DNA: TGTGCCAGCAGCGCAGGAAGTCATAAGAACACTGAAGCTTTCTTT; CDR3 protein: CASSAGSHKNTEAFF
clone size: -; J gene: TRBJ2-1; CDR3 length: 16; V gene: TRBV6-1; D gene: -; CDR3 DNA: TGTGCCAGCAGTGAATTGGGACTTGGCTCCTACAATGAGCAGTTCTTC; CDR3 protein: CASSELGLGSYNEQFF
clone size: -; J gene: TRBJ2-1; CDR3 length: 15; V gene: TRBV5-4; D gene: TRBD2; CDR3 DNA: TGTGCCAGCAGCCCAACCGGGACTAGCGGAAATGAGCAGTTCTTC; CDR3 protein: CASSPTGTSGNEQFF
clone size: -; J gene: TRBJ2-7; CDR3 length: 15; V gene: TRBV27; D gene: TRBD2; CDR3 DNA: TGTGCCAGCAGTTCAAACGGACTAGCGGATTACGAGCAGTACTTC; CDR3 protein: CASSSNGLADYEQYF
clone size: -; J gene: TRBJ2-7; CDR3 length: 15; V gene: TRBV10-2; D gene: TRBD2; CDR3 DNA: TGCGCCAGCAGTGAGTCTAGCGGGAGACCAGGGGAGCAGTACTTC; CDR3 protein: CASSESSGRPGEQYF
clone size: -; J gene: TRBJ2-1; CDR3 length: 13; V gene: TRBV7-3; D gene: TRBD2; CDR3 DNA: TGTGCCAGCAGCTTACCGGGGGGGAATGAGCAGTTCTTC; CDR3 protein: CASSLPGGNEQFF
clone size: -; J gene: TRBJ1-2; CDR3 length: 15; V gene: TRBV18; D gene: TRBD1; CDR3 DNA: TGTGCCAGCTCACCGTCAGGGACAGGGGTTAATGGCTACACCTTC; CDR3 protein: CASSPSGTGVNGYTF
clone size: -; J gene: TRBJ2-2; CDR3 length: 14; V gene: TRBV7-9; D gene: -; CDR3 DNA: TGTGCCAGCAGCTTAGGCGGTGGCACCGGGGAGCTGTTTTTT; CDR3 protein: CASSLGGGTGELFF
clone size: -; J gene: TRBJ2-7; CDR3 length: 12; V gene: TRBV19; D gene: -; CDR3 DNA: TGTGCCAGGGGAGGAGGCAGCTACGAGCAGTACTTC; CDR3 protein: CARGGGSYEQYF
clone size: -; J gene: TRBJ2-1; CDR3 length: 17; V gene: TRBV15; D gene: TRBD2; CDR3 DNA: TGTGCCACCAGCAGAGGTTTCGGACTAGCGTCTGACAATGAGCAGTTCTTC; CDR3 protein: CATSRGFGLASDNEQFF
clone size: -; J gene: TRBJ2-1; CDR3 length: 15; V gene: TRBV7-9; D gene: TRBD2; CDR3 DNA: TGTGCCAGCAGCTTGGGACTAGCGGGAGCGGTTGAGCAGTTCTTC; CDR3 protein: CASSLGLAGAVEQFF
clone size: -; J gene: TRBJ1-3; CDR3 length: 14; V gene: TRBV2; D gene: TRBD1; CDR3 DNA: TGTGCCAGCACCCTAGACAGGGCCGGAAACACCATATATTTT; CDR3 protein: CASTLDRAGNTIYF
clone size: -; J gene: TRBJ1-2; CDR3 length: 14; V gene: TRBV19; D gene: TRBD1; CDR3 DNA: TGTGCCAGTAGAATGAGGGCGACAGGGAATGGCTACACCTTC; CDR3 protein: CASRMRATGNGYTF
clone size: -; J gene: TRBJ2-7; CDR3 length: 15; V gene: TRBV28; D gene: -; CDR3 DNA: TGTGCCAGCAGTTTAAGGACAGCAGTTTCCTACGAGCAGTACTTC; CDR3 protein: CASSLRTAVSYEQYF
clone size: -; J gene: TRBJ2-2; CDR3 length: 12; V gene: TRBV7-8; D gene: -; CDR3 DNA: TGTGCCAGCAGCCCCCTAGGCGGGGAGCTGTTTTTT; CDR3 protein: CASSPLGGELFF
clone size: -; J gene: TRBJ2-1; CDR3 length: 13; V gene: TRBV5-6; D gene: TRBD2; CDR3 DNA: TGTGCCAGCAGCTGGACTAGCTCCAATGAGCAGTTCTTC; CDR3 protein: CASSWTSSNEQFF
clone size: -; J gene: TRBJ1-1; CDR3 length: 16; V gene: TRBV29-1; D gene: TRBD1; CDR3 DNA: TGCAGCGTTGAGGGTAAGGACAGGGGACGGGTCACTGAAGCTTTCTTT; CDR3 protein: CSVEGKDRGRVTEAFF
clone size: -; J gene: TRBJ2-1; CDR3 length: 15; V gene: TRBV19; D gene: -; CDR3 DNA: TGTGCCAGTAGTATAGCGGGTCGGCACTACAATGAGCAGTTCTTC; CDR3 protein: CASSIAGRHYNEQFF
clone size: -; J gene: TRBJ2-3; CDR3 length: 17; V gene: TRBV5-1; D gene: -; CDR3 DNA: TGCGCCAGCAGCTTGGCCGTTTCGACAGTCTACACAGATACGCAGTATTTT; CDR3 protein: CASSLAVSTVYTDTQYF
clone size: -; J gene: TRBJ1-1; CDR3 length: 12; V gene: TRBV2; D gene: -; CDR3 DNA: TGTGCCAGCAGTGGCCAGGCCGTTGAAGCTTTCTTT; CDR3 protein: CASSGQAVEAFF
clone size: -; J gene: TRBJ2-2; CDR3 length: 15; V gene: TRBV25-1; D gene: TRBD1; CDR3 DNA: TGTGCCAGCAGTGAAACCGGGACAGGGTCCGGGGAGCTGTTTTTT; CDR3 protein: CASSETGTGSGELFF
clone size: -; J gene: TRBJ1-5; CDR3 length: 16; V gene: TRBV7-8; D gene: -; CDR3 DNA: TGTGCCAGCAGCCCAACCACTGGACAGCGAGATCAGCCCCAGCATTTT; CDR3 protein: CASSPTTGQRDQPQHF
clone size: once; J gene: TRBJ2-7; CDR3 length: 15; V gene: TRBV14; D gene: TRBD2; CDR3 DNA: TGTGCCAGCAGCCAATTAGGACTAGCGGGCTACGAGCAGTACTTC; CDR3 protein: CASSQLGLAGYEQYF
clone size: -; J gene: TRBJ2-7; CDR3 length: 15; V gene: TRBV7-8; D gene: -; CDR3 DNA: TGTGCCAGCAGCCCACAAGGCGGGGGCGGGTACGAGCAGTACTTC; CDR3 protein: CASSPQGGGGYEQYF
clone size: -; J gene: TRBJ1-4; CDR3 length: 14; V gene: TRBV28; D gene: -; CDR3 DNA: TGTGCCAGCAGCCGGGGGGGATTGAATGAAAAACTGTTTTTT; CDR3 protein: CASSRGGLNEKLFF
clone size: few; J gene: TRBJ1-1; CDR3 length: 14; V gene: TRBV25-1; D gene: TRBD1; CDR3 DNA: TGTGCCAGCAGAAGACAGGGGGCGAACACTGAAGCTTTCTTT; CDR3 protein: CASRRQGANTEAFF
clone size: -; J gene: TRBJ1-2; CDR3 length: 13; V gene: TRBV11-2; D gene: -; CDR3 DNA: TGTGCCAGCAGCTCATCCGGGGGGTATGGCTACACCTTC; CDR3 protein: CASSSSGGYGYTF
clone size: -; J gene: TRBJ1-2; CDR3 length: 17; V gene: TRBV29-1; D gene: TRBD1; CDR3 DNA: TGCAGCGTTGAAGAATTGTGGCCTGACAGGGATCACTATGGCTACACCTTC; CDR3 protein: CSVEELWPDRDHYGYTF
clone size: -; J gene: TRBJ2-5; CDR3 length: 14; V gene: TRBV18; D gene: -; CDR3 DNA: TGTGCCAGCTCACCACCAGCCTCCTGGGAGACCCAGTACTTC; CDR3 protein: CASSPPASWETQYF
clone size: -; J gene: TRBJ2-7; CDR3 length: 15; V gene: TRBV6-6; D gene: TRBD1; CDR3 DNA: TGTGCCAGCAGTTCGGGACAGGGGACCACCTACGAGCAGTACTTC; CDR3 protein: CASSSGQGTTYEQYF
clone size: -; J gene: TRBJ1-1; CDR3 length: 15; V gene: TRBV27; D gene: -; CDR3 DNA: TGTGCCAGCAGTTTAAGGGGGGGTTTGAACACTGAAGCTTTCTTT; CDR3 protein: CASSLRGGLNTEAFF
clone size: -; J gene: TRBJ2-2; CDR3 length: 17; V gene: TRBV19; D gene: TRBD2; CDR3 DNA: TGTGCCAGTAGTATTCTCAAGATTAGCGGGAGTATCGGGGAGCTGTTTTTT; CDR3 protein: CASSILKISGSIGELFF
clone size: once; J gene: TRBJ1-2; CDR3 length: 12; V gene: TRBV18; D gene: -; CDR3 DNA: TGTGCCAGCTCACCAGTGAGCTATGGCTACACCTTC; CDR3 protein: CASSPVSYGYTF
clone size: -; J gene: TRBJ2-2; CDR3 length: 12; V gene: TRBV29-1; D gene: -; CDR3 DNA: TGCAGCGTTAAACCAGGCACCGGGGAGCTGTTTTTT; CDR3 protein: CSVKPGTGELFF
clone size: -; J gene: TRBJ2-1; CDR3 length: 15; V gene: TRBV11-2; D gene: TRBD2; CDR3 DNA: TGTGCCAGCAGTTCGGGGACTAGCTATTACAATGAGCAGTTCTTC; CDR3 protein: CASSSGTSYYNEQFF
clone size: -; J gene: TRBJ1-5; CDR3 length: 15; V gene: TRBV28; D gene: TRBD1; CDR3 DNA: TGTGCCAGCAGGACACAGGACAGGGTCGATCAGCCCCAGCATTTT; CDR3 protein: CASRTQDRVDQPQHF
clone size: -; J gene: TRBJ2-5; CDR3 length: 17; V gene: TRBV5-6; D gene: TRBD2; CDR3 DNA: TGTGCCAGCAGCTTGGGGCTAGCGGGAGGGCCTTGGGAGACCCAGTACTTC; CDR3 protein: CASSLGLAGGPWETQYF
clone size: once; J gene: TRBJ1-1; CDR3 length: 14; V gene: TRBV6-1; D gene: TRBD1; CDR3 DNA: TGTGCCAGCAGTGTGACAGGGGGCACCACTGAAGCTTTCTTT; CDR3 protein: CASSVTGGTTEAFF
clone size: once; J gene: TRBJ2-1; CDR3 length: 15; V gene: TRBV5-6; D gene: TRBD1; CDR3 DNA: TGTGCCAGCAGCCTGGGACAGGACCGCTTTAATGAGCAGTTCTTC; CDR3 protein: CASSLGQDRFNEQFF
clone size: once; J gene: TRBJ2-1; CDR3 length: 14; V gene: TRBV7-9; D gene: TRBD1; CDR3 DNA: TGTGCCAGCAAGACGGACAGGGGAAATAATGAGCAGTTCTTC; CDR3 protein: CASKTDRGNNEQFF